This T cell receptor beta chain was identified in a study of cytomegalovirus exposure and HLA in healthy donors. Study overall: The roughly 110 validation repertoires used the same platform as the approximately 700 first-cohort repertoires (as reported by a later analysis). Study-wide findings and caveats: The finding came from a later analysis; first-cohort TCR clusters tended to co-occur in the 95 to 150 validation repertoires.

On this clone: Its target is not known.

Libraries were prepared by immunoSEQ multiplex PCR; TCRdb keeps only in-frame clonotypes and omits some of them. The sample has about 120,000 clones; roughly 95% are singletons. This receptor was taken from a man younger than 35 in good health and CMV-seronegative. The sequenced sample consisted of PBMCs.

CDR3 amino acids: CALHIDTQYF. In DNA, the CDR3 is TGTGCCTTACACATAGATACGCAGTATTTT. The chain has TRBV30 and TRBJ2-3; D not certain. This CDR3 is built from 10 residues. Germline CDR1 GTSNPN, CDR2 SVGIG (reference sequence). V lost 7 bases to trimming and J lost 5 bases, with 7 bases between them.